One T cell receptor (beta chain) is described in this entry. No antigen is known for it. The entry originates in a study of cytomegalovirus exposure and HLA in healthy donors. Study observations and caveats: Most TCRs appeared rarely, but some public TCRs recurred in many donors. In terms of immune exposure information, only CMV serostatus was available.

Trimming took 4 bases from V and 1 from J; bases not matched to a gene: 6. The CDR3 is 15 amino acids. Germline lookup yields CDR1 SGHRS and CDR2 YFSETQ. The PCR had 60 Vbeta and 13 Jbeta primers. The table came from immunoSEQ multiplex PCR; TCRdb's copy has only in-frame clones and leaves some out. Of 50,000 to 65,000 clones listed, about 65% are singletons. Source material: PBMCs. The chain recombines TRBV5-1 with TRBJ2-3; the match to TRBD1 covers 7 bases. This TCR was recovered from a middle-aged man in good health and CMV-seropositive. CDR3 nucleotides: TGCGCCAGCAGCCTGGGGACAGCCCGCACAGATACGCAGTATTTT. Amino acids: CASSLGTARTDTQYF.